The source of this TCR beta chain is a study of cytomegalovirus exposure and HLA in healthy donors (dated 2017 in TCRdb). As for the study more broadly: An earlier analysis of approximately 590 of the donors reported about 290 Gb of sequence data and 117 million unique TCR beta sequences from about 179 million T cells. Roughly 320 gigabases of sequencing data and approximately 92 million unique TCR sequences made up an early release that covered fewer than 650 HLA-typed donors. Among the roughly 370 genotyped donors, around 81% belonged to the genetic ancestry cluster associated with self-reported Caucasian donors. The study was designed to test whether signatures of past pathogen exposure could be identified by cataloging public T cell receptors. The study used immunosequencing to profile the T cell repertoires of about 670 subjects and linked those repertoires to cytomegalovirus serostatus. In addition to the first cohort of 650 to 800 subjects, a separate validation cohort of over 90 different subjects was used. To predict cytomegalovirus infection status, the study brought together high-throughput TCR immunosequencing, statistical association of individual TCRs with disease status, and machine learning. To study patterns of TCR occurrence, a later analysis re-analyzed previously published TCR beta repertoires from around 670 donors and added high-resolution HLA genotyping. The later analysis used no new phenotypic data to find candidate immune exposures, relying instead on TCR beta sequences and their occurrence across donors. An earlier analysis of around 540 of the donors applied high-throughput TCR beta sequencing to assess whether each TCR beta V gene segment acted as functional or pseudogenic. Donor age, sex, ethnicity and CMV serostatus were compiled together with the repertoire data. Genome-wide SNP genotypes for about 60% of the roughly 670 donors were used in a later genetic analysis, which treated that subset as a discovery cohort. Every repertoire in the discovery cohort had been generated on one and the same sequencing platform. HLA typing covered class I and class II loci at four-digit resolution. The number of typed donors differed by locus: about 620-640 for A, B, C, DRB1 and DQB1; 500 to 550 for DQA1; approximately 600 for DPA1; and roughly 470 for DPB1. Several DR-DQ haplotypes were treated as single units for association and clustering because of strong linkage in the cohort. Among under 450 genotyped donors of the cohort, an average of approximately 240,000 unique TCR beta nucleotide sequences were sequenced per donor, roughly 20% of them non-productive.

Based on the germline V gene (reference sequence), the CDR1 and CDR2 sequences are PRHDT and FYEKMQ. The junction shows trimming of 4 bases on V and 8 bases on J, and the gene matches do not reach 11 bases of it. Inclusive of the bounding cysteine and phenylalanine, the CDR3 is 15 residues long. Just CDR3 DNA is preserved here, 45 bases in frame from base 1. To prepare the library, the immunoSEQ multiplex PCR assay was applied. The multiplex PCR relied on a mix of 60 forward primers for TCR Vbeta segments and 13 reverse primers for TCR Jbeta segments. A multiplex PCR assay on genomic DNA amplified the CDR3 region of rearranged TCR beta genes. The Illumina HiSeq System was used to sequence the amplified TCR beta libraries as 87-base-pair reads. The paper's data handling went like this. A later analysis counted tens of millions of unique TCR beta chains across the 666 repertoires, and 9 million to 14 million of these chains were shared by at least two donors. To remove PCR and sequencing errors, raw reads were error-corrected and collapsed into unique sequences using a nearest-neighbor algorithm that merged closely related sequences. To assign V, D and J gene segments, CDR3 sequences were aligned to IMGT reference sequences. Each retained sequence needed at least a six-nucleotide match to both a V gene segment and a J gene segment. Rearrangements were classified as productive when the CDR3 lacked stop codons and remained in frame with V and J, and all other rearrangements were classified as non-productive. CDR3 was defined according to IMGT convention as the region running from the second conserved V-encoded cysteine to the conserved J-encoded phenylalanine. Sequences without an unambiguous match to a single V gene segment were excluded from the earlier analysis of about 600 of the donors. In an earlier analysis of 500 to 750 of the donors, V segments were called functional above 56.7% productive rearrangements and were called segregating when the between-donor standard deviation exceeded 5%. A statistical classification framework was built for diagnosing cytomegalovirus status from the catalog of TCR beta chain sequences. V and J gene assignment, in a later analysis, came from comparing TCR nucleotide sequences with IMGT/GENE-DB human TR gene sequences. Using the TCRdist pipeline, a later analysis assigned CDR3 sequences along with most-parsimonious VDJ recombination scenarios. In a later analysis, every TCR beta chain was defined by the combination of its CDR3 amino acid sequence and its V-gene family, and reads without a unique V-gene family were dropped. As a way to deal with suspected cross-contamination and a sequencing artifact, a later analysis dropped roughly 600 nucleotide sequences that were highly shared and had low generation probability. In a later analysis, a clonal expansion index was calculated for each public chain from normalized within-repertoire ranks of inferred template counts. In a later analysis, generation probabilities were computed with a VDJ recombination model fitted to out-of-frame rearrangements, and the resulting probabilities were checked against IGoR. In a later analysis, TCR-TCR, TCR-HLA and TCR-CMV co-occurrence was scored with hypergeometric tests, and a repertoire-size bias correction was applied to TCR pairs. In a later analysis, false discovery rates were estimated by permuting HLA or CMV assignments 20 times. In a later analysis, co-occurring TCRs were grouped using DBSCAN, and TCRdist sequence similarity was added for clustering within HLA-allele-positive subsets. Repertoires with fewer than 30,000 or more than 120,000 public chains, plus five repertoires with anomalous nucleotide sharing, were excluded from co-occurrence clustering. This is the immuneACCESS table as TCRdb keeps it, with only in-frame sequences that have V and J called. A part of the clones is gone; compared with another copy, unresolved V genes explain less than half, and the rest is unexplained. From that table come the V and J calls and clone size; the DNA was used to work out D and trimming. The sample contains 150,000 to 200,000 clones, around two thirds of them found a single time. The top ten hold roughly 1.5% of the sample.

The cohort was made up of around 720 healthy bone marrow donors. At the time of sampling, all cohort members were nominally healthy, though unrecorded immune exposures were likely present. The donor tested CMV seronegative, placing the donor among the 300 to 400 seronegative members of the cohort. Every donor gave a peripheral blood sample, and the peripheral blood mononuclear cells from that sample were used for TCR beta sequencing. The Qiagen DNeasy Blood Extraction Kit was used to extract genomic DNA from the blood cell samples. This clone turned up a few times. Its antigen is currently not known. Base quality data are lacking; no much larger clone is found one base away. The paper's findings and limits, for the study overall: According to a later analysis, parvovirus B19, influenza, CMV and Epstein-Barr virus appeared linked to several top co-occurrence clusters. In vitro tests confirmed that three of the cytomegalovirus-associated TCR beta chains recognize cytomegalovirus antigens. Because counts were too low, more than 15 rarely observed V segments, including chromosome 9 orphons, were left out of the earlier analysis of about 500 of the donors. A further reported finding was that TCR beta sequences accurately predicted the HLA-A and HLA-B alleles for most subjects in the first cohort. A later analysis found that HLA-associated TCR beta chains were more clonally expanded and had lower generation probabilities than equally common non-associated chains. For the cohort, immune exposure information was limited to CMV serostatus. The classifier was reported to diagnose cytomegalovirus status with high specificity and sensitivity in both the original cohort and the validation cohort. When HLA alleles, especially DR and DQ, strongly co-occurred, TCR associations were difficult to assign to individual alleles. A later genetic analysis associated a missense DCLRE1C variant with V-gene and J-gene trimming of TCR beta chains, and an independent cohort replicated the association. Presence/absence analyses assumed roughly uniform sequencing depth across donors, an assumption that may not hold. Some IMGT-functional V segments, including TRBV6-2 and TRBV6-3, could not be distinguished by the 87-base-pair reads and were therefore excluded. It was suggested by the authors that the approach could potentially be generalized to other disease states and immunological phenotypes. Most TCR sequences were observed very rarely across donors, whereas some public TCRs were present in many individuals. According to a later genetic analysis, donors in an Asian-associated ancestry cluster had fewer N-insertions in productive TCRs than the approximately 650-donor mean. In a later analysis, over 15,000 TCR beta sequences were associated with specific HLA alleles at a false discovery rate of 0.05. Correlated functional status among segregating V segments might be attributable to linkage disequilibrium, but an unknown experimental factor could not be ruled out. A later analysis found that TCR association rates varied across HLA loci, with DRB1 alleles showing the most associated TCRs and HLA-C alleles the fewest. A cluster of highly shared sequence variants was judged likely to represent a technical artifact of the sequencing pipeline. In a later analysis, most CMV-associated TCR beta chains were found to appear HLA-restricted, with HLA associations seemingly driven largely by CMV exposure. The study listed 150 to 200 TCR beta chains as associated with cytomegalovirus. In an earlier analysis of fewer than 750 of the donors, most TCR beta V segments were observed in productive rearrangements about 90% or about 30% of the time, broadly matching IMGT annotations. HLA typing was unavailable for some donors at each locus, so association tests used only the typed subset. Only TCR beta chains were sequenced in this cohort, and the absence of alpha or paired-chain data limited detectable features.

This receptor was identified in a man in his fifties in good health and CMV-seronegative. The sequenced sample consisted of PBMCs. The rearranged chain carries TRBV13 and TRBJ1-2; 9 bases in the junction line up with TRBD1. The CDR3 corresponds to CASSSNRGQREGYTF. The DNA sequence follows: TGTGCCAGCAGCTCCAACAGGGGGCAGAGGGAGGGCTACACCTTC.